These 11 T cell receptor beta chains came from one sample sequenced in a study of cytotoxic CD8 clonotypes in ibrutinib-treated CLL. The repertoire was sequenced with immunoSEQ multiplex PCR; TCRdb's copy has only in-frame clones and lacks some. The repertoire holds roughly 330,000 clones, with 67% as singletons. The input for sequencing was PBMCs, taken after 36 months of ibrutinib treatment. These receptors were taken from a human donor with chronic lymphocytic leukemia.

There are a few counts of this clone. The gene calls are TRBV18 and TRBJ1-6; 8 bases align to TRBD1. The CDR3 runs 15 residues. In germline, CDR1 is KGHSH, CDR2 LQKENI. The V segment lost 3 bases and the J segment 5 bases; nucleotides outside the gene matches: 3. The CDR3 sequence: CASSPQGAHNSPLHF. CDR3 nucleotides: TGTGCCAGCTCACCCCAGGGGGCGCATAATTCACCCCTCCACTTT.

CDR3 protein: CASSQERNYGYTF. Here the CDR3 DNA reads TGCGCCAGCAGCCAGGAGAGGAACTATGGCTACACCTTC. The gene calls are TRBV4-1 and TRBJ1-2; D unclear. Germline lookup yields CDR1 MGHRA and CDR2 YSYEKL. CDR3 length: 13 amino acids. V lost 3 bases and J lost 2, with 7 bases in between.

This chain connects TRBV12-5 to TRBJ1-1; 7 bases match TRBD1. After removal of 9 bases from V and 2 bases from J, the junction contained 6 bases not matched to a gene. This CDR3 contains 13 residues. Germline lookup yields CDR1 LGHNT and CDR2 FRNRAP. The CDR3 DNA reads TGTGCTAGCATGGGGGACAGTAACACTGAAGCTTTCTTT. Its protein product is CASMGDSNTEAFF.

The CDR3 region is CASSSSHRSRGTF. In nucleotides, the CDR3 is TGTGCCAGCAGCTCCTCCCACAGGTCGAGGGGGACCTTC. The genes are TRBV13 and TRBJ1-2, with D maybe TRBD1 (6 bases). Germline V gene data show CDR1 as PRHDT and CDR2 as FYEKMQ (reference sequence). The V gene lost 4 bases and the J gene lost 14 bases, with 20 bases spanning the gap. This CDR3 contains 13 residues.

This clone appeared once. V usage is TRBV29-1 and J usage is TRBJ1-3; maybe TRBD1 (5 bases). The V and J ends lost 3 bases and 2 bases respectively, with 8 bases between them. Germline V gene data show CDR1 as SQVTM and CDR2 as ANQGSEA. This CDR3 has 13 residues. In DNA form, the CDR3 reads TGCAGCGTTGAGGGGACGCCTGGAAACACCATATATTTT. It is translated as CSVEGTPGNTIYF.

The rearrangement joins TRBV15 to TRBJ1-2; no reliable D call. Germline V gene lookup returns CDR1 LNHNV and CDR2 YYDKDF (reference sequence). V lost 0 bases and J 7 bases, leaving 12 bases between the germline ends. The CDR3 length is 14 residues. CDR3 in DNA: TGTGCCACCAGCAGAGAGAATAACAGAGGTGGCTACACCTTC. It encodes CATSRENNRGGYTF.

This clone was observed a handful of times. The chain carries TRBV2 and TRBJ1-1; possibly TRBD1 for D (6 bases). Germline values: CDR1 SNHLY, CDR2 FYNNEI. This CDR3 spans 13 amino acids. V lost 7 bases and J lost 3, with 12 bases in between. In DNA form, the CDR3 reads TGTGCCAGCAAGGACAGAATTTACACTGAAGCTTTCTTT. This encodes CASKDRIYTEAFF.

The rearrangement uses TRBV7-3 and TRBJ2-5; maybe TRBD2 (6 bases). The germline V gene has CDR1 SGHTA and CDR2 FQGTGA. The CDR3 length is 16 residues. The V gene lost 1 base and the J gene lost 1 base, with 13 bases spanning the gap. The CDR3 loop reads CASSLSLGTGQETQYF. The CDR3 DNA follows: TGTGCCAGCAGCTTAAGCCTCGGGACTGGCCAAGAGACCCAGTACTTC.

This clone was observed a handful of times. The chain uses TRBV19 and TRBJ2-5, with D unclear. The CDR3 extends over 14 amino acids. V lost 5 bases, J lost 5 bases, and 15 bases lay in between. CDR1 is LNHDA, CDR2 SQIVND, per germline (reference sequence). This CDR3 reads CASSYGRSAETQYF. CDR3 coding DNA: TGTGCCAGTAGTTACGGTCGGTCCGCGGAGACCCAGTACTTC.

This clone was found a few times. The genes are TRBV29-1 and TRBJ1-2; the D is unclear. This CDR3 spans 16 amino acids. Germline V CDR1 and CDR2: SQVTM, ANQGSEA. V was cut by 4 bases and J by 7 bases, with 25 bases left in between. The CDR3 nucleotides read TGCAGCGTTGCTGTGGACCTCAGGCCTCAGTCTCGTGGCTACACCTTC. Translated, it gives CSVAVDLRPQSRGYTF.

A few counts support this clone. The V call is TRBV7-8, the J call TRBJ2-2; a possible D gene is TRBD1 (5 bases). Germline V CDR1 and CDR2: SGHVS, FQNEAQ. CDR3 size: 12 residues. Trimming removed 10 bases at V and 3 bases at J, with 9 bases between. The CDR3 protein is CATTVYTGELFF. CDR3 nucleotides: TGTGCCACGACAGTATACACCGGGGAGCTGTTTTTT. Drawing the rest from reference TRBV7-8 and TRBJ2-2, the complete variable domain is GAGVSQSPRYKVAKRGQDVALRCDPISGHVSLFWYQQALGQGPEFLTYFQNEAQLDKSGLPSDRFFAERPEGSVSTLKIQRTQQEDSAVYLCATTVYTGELFFGEGSRLTVL.